Shown below are 27 T cell receptor beta chains from a single sample sequenced in a study of cytomegalovirus exposure and HLA in healthy donors listed by TCRdb under 2017. Libraries were built with the immunoSEQ multiplex PCR assay. TCRdb took over this immuneACCESS table, retaining in-frame rearrangements with V and J assigned. Such tables are incomplete; in checked studies, under half of the missing clones stem from an unresolved V gene, and the remainder is unexplained. The sample table shows 200,000 to 300,000 clones, and 80% to 90% are seen once. Together, the top ten hold around 2.6% of the sample. The sequenced sample consisted of PBMCs. All receptors come from a man younger than 35 in good health and CMV-seronegative.

The chain employs TRBV5-1 and TRBJ2-7; tentatively, D is TRBD1 (6 bases). The V end was cut by 0 bases, the J end by 5 bases, with 12 bases between. This CDR3 has 14 amino acids. Per germline, CDR1 SGHRS and CDR2 YFSETQ. The CDR3 DNA sequence: TGCGCCAGCAGCTTGGGGCAGGGGTCGAACGAGCAGTACTTC. Translated, it gives CASSLGQGSNEQYF.

The gene calls are TRBV5-8 and TRBJ1-2, with TRBD1 identical over 9 bases. CDR1 SGHTS and CDR2 YDEGEE come from the germline V gene. The CDR3 covers 15 residues. Unmatched junction bases numbered 7, after V lost 3 bases and J lost 4 bases. The CDR3 sequence is CASSYAETGGYGYTF. Written as DNA, the CDR3 is TGTGCCAGCAGCTACGCGGAGACAGGGGGCTATGGCTACACCTTC.

The rearrangement uses TRBV6-5 and TRBJ1-1, with D perhaps TRBD1 (6 bases). Germline values: CDR1 MNHEY, CDR2 SVGAGI. Trimming shortened V by 8 bases and J by 4 bases, and 8 bases separated the two germline ends. The CDR3 is 11 amino acids. The CDR3 coding sequence is TGTGCCAGCGCAGGGGCCACTGAAGCTTTCTTT. It yields the protein CASAGATEAFF.

This clone came up once. The rearrangement uses TRBV18 and TRBJ2-7; 7 bases fit TRBD2. CDR3 length: 16 residues. Germline V gene lookup returns CDR1 KGHSH and CDR2 LQKENI. V was clipped by 3 bases and J by 5 bases; unmatched bases: 13. CDR3 bases: TGTGCCAGCTCACCGACGGCGGGGGTCCTTTCCGACGAGCAGTACTTC. This gives the protein CASSPTAGVLSDEQYF.

This clone came up a few times. The chain recombines TRBV5-6 with TRBJ2-3; the match to TRBD2 covers 13 bases. J lost 3 bases, V lost 6 bases, and 4 bases had no gene match. The germline CDR1 and CDR2 sequences are SGHDT and YYEEEE. CDR3 size: 15 residues. CDR3 amino acids: CASTWGLAGTDTQYF. The CDR3 DNA follows: TGTGCCAGCACCTGGGGACTAGCGGGGACAGATACGCAGTATTTT.

This chain joins TRBV7-2 and TRBJ1-6, with D possibly TRBD1 on 5 matching bases. Germline V gene data show CDR1 as SGHTA and CDR2 as FQGNSA. The CDR3 covers 13 residues. V lost 0 bases to trimming and J lost 15 bases, with 12 bases between them. The CDR3 reads CASSLAPGQGLHF. Here the CDR3 DNA reads TGTGCCAGCAGCTTAGCCCCTGGGCAGGGCCTCCACTTT.

The chain is built from TRBV4-1 and TRBJ1-6; 7 nucleotides agree with TRBD1. V lost 0 bases, J lost 9 bases, and 5 bases stayed unmatched. Germline CDR1 is MGHRA and CDR2 is YSYEKL. The CDR3 loop spans 15 amino acids. CDR3 DNA sequence: TGCGCCAGCAGCCAAGATCAGGGGGACTCTTCACCCCTCCACTTT. It encodes CASSQDQGDSSPLHF.

The genes are TRBV2 and TRBJ2-7; no firm D call. V dropped 3 bases and J dropped 0 bases, with 12 bases sitting between them. The CDR3 loop spans 15 amino acids. Germline V gene data show CDR1 as SNHLY and CDR2 as FYNNEI. Here the CDR3 DNA reads TGTGCCAGCAGTGAGGGCATTTACCGCTCCTACGAGCAGTACTTC. This encodes CASSEGIYRSYEQYF.

The rearrangement uses TRBV28 and TRBJ1-5, with a possible D match to TRBD1 (5 bases). The V end was cut by 6 bases, the J end by 6 bases, with 18 bases between. From germline, CDR1 is MDHEN and CDR2 SYDVKM. CDR3 length: 15 residues. The CDR3 region has the DNA TGTGCCAGCAGCCCCTCCGGGAGGAGGGGTCAGCCCCAGCATTTT. This translates into CASSPSGRRGQPQHF.

In this sample, this clone turned up once. This rearrangement joins TRBV5-4 to TRBJ2-5, with a tentative D call TRBD2 (5 bases). The V gene lost 4 bases and the J gene lost 5 bases, with 21 bases spanning the gap. Germline assignment: CDR1 SGHNT and CDR2 YYREEE (reference sequence). This CDR3 comprises 16 residues. This CDR3 reads CASSPQAEARGETQYF. The CDR3 coding sequence is TGTGCCAGCAGCCCTCAGGCGGAAGCACGAGGGGAGACCCAGTACTTC.

J is TRBJ1-2 and V is TRBV11-2; TRBD1 matches at 8 bases. CDR3 length: 15 amino acids. Germline V gene sequence: CDR1 SGHAT, CDR2 FQNNGV. The ends lost 0 bases at V and 5 bases at J; junction bases unmatched: 5. CDR3 loop: CASSLEQGALYGYTF. CDR3 coding DNA: TGTGCCAGCAGCTTAGAGCAGGGGGCTTTGTATGGCTACACCTTC.

The chain recombines TRBV4-3 with TRBJ2-5, with D hard to call. Germline V lookup: CDR1 LGHNA, CDR2 YSLEER. V was cut by 4 bases and J by 4 bases, with 16 bases left in between. CDR3 size: 15 residues. The CDR3 sequence is CASSLSIGFAETQYF. In nucleotides, the CDR3 is TGCGCCAGCAGCCTGTCGATCGGGTTCGCAGAGACCCAGTACTTC.

To note about this clone: The germline gene is not matched at one end of the junction; a read error may be the cause. V is TRBV6-5 and J is TRBJ1-6, with 7 bases fitting TRBD1. The germline V gene has CDR1 MNHEY and CDR2 SVGAGI. The CDR3 sequence is 15 residues long. CDR3 DNA sequence: TGTGCCAGCAGTCACTCCGGGACAGATAATTCACCCCTCCACTTT. It yields the protein CASSHSGTDNSPLHF.

The rearrangement uses TRBV6-5 and TRBJ2-6; no reliable D call. With 6 bases removed from V and 4 bases from J, the gap between germline ends came to 7 bases. Per the germline V gene, CDR1 is MNHEY and CDR2 is SVGAGI. This CDR3 comprises 13 residues. CDR3 region: CASSKSGANVLTF. The DNA for the CDR3 is TGTGCCAGCAGCAAAAGCGGGGCCAACGTCCTGACTTTC.

This chain links TRBV4-1 with TRBJ1-5; weak D call: TRBD1 (5 bases). Germline V gene data show CDR1 as MGHRA and CDR2 as YSYEKL. Trimming removed 0 bases at V and 1 base at J, with 10 bases between. This CDR3 comprises 16 residues. CDR3 bases: TGCGCCAGCAGCCAAGAAGGGGCAGGAAGCAATCAGCCCCAGCATTTT. Protein product: CASSQEGAGSNQPQHF.

This clone has only one observation. V usage is TRBV7-6 and J usage is TRBJ2-5, with 8 bases aligning to TRBD2. The germline CDR1 and CDR2 sequences are SGHVS and FNYEAQ. CDR3 length equals 14 residues. Trimming at V came to 4 bases and at J to 5 bases, leaving 6 bases not matched to a gene. Here the CDR3 DNA reads TGTGCCAGCAGCTCCCGAGCGGGAGCTGAGACCCAGTACTTC. Translated: CASSSRAGAETQYF.

The chain employs TRBV30 and TRBJ2-1, with 12 bases aligning to TRBD2. The CDR3 length is 14 residues. J was trimmed by 8 bases and V by 3 bases; bases with no gene match: 5. CDR1 and CDR2 from the germline V gene are GTSNPN and SVGIG (reference sequence). The CDR3 DNA follows: TGTGCCTGGAGCCTAGCGGGAGGGTCCGATGAGCAGTTCTTC. Residues: CAWSLAGGSDEQFF. Based on the CDR3 plus reference TRBV30 and TRBJ2-1, the full variable domain is SQTIHQWPATLVQPVGSPLSLECTVEGTSNPNLYWYRQAAGRGLQLLFYSVGIGQISSEVPQNLSASRPQDRQFILSSKKLLLSDSGFYLCAWSLAGGSDEQFFGPGTRLTVL.

This sequence joins TRBV18 and TRBJ1-3, with D perhaps matching TRBD1 (5 bases). This CDR3 has 14 amino acids. CDR1 is KGHSH, CDR2 LQKENI, per germline. V was pared by 6 bases and J by 4 bases, with 13 bases between. The CDR3 sequence is CASSLQNRGNTIYF. The CDR3 nucleotides read TGTGCCAGCTCGCTACAAAACAGGGGAAACACCATATATTTT.

V gene TRBV7-9 combines with J gene TRBJ2-7; D gene uncertain. Looked up from germline, CDR1 is SEHNR and CDR2 is FQNEAQ (reference sequence). V lost 2 bases, J lost 2 bases, and 10 bases lay in between. The CDR3 covers 14 residues. DNA of the CDR3: TGTGCCAGCAGCTTATCGTTAGTAGCCTACGAGCAGTACTTC. Protein sequence: CASSLSLVAYEQYF.

This chain joins TRBV10-2 and TRBJ1-5; D is uncertain. The CDR3 is 13 residues long. Looked up from germline, CDR1 is WSHSY and CDR2 is SAAADI. The V and J ends lost 4 bases and 6 bases respectively, with 10 bases between them. The CDR3 DNA is TGCGCCAGCAGTGCAGGCTCTCGTCAGCCCCAGCATTTT. Residues: CASSAGSRQPQHF.

The V and J genes are TRBV27 and TRBJ2-5, with 8 bases fitting TRBD1. Germline V gene sequence: CDR1 MNHEY, CDR2 SMNVEV (reference sequence). The CDR3 length is 16 residues. Germline trimming cut 6 bases from V and 5 bases from J; bases unmatched to any gene: 14. The DNA of the CDR3 is TGTGCCAGCAGCCCTTATATGACAGGGGACATTGAGACCCAGTACTTC. Residues: CASSPYMTGDIETQYF.

The chain employs TRBV15 and TRBJ1-2; D uncertain. Trimming removed 3 bases from V and 0 bases from J, with 8 bases in between. Germline CDR1 reads LNHNV; CDR2 reads YYDKDF (reference sequence). The CDR3 is 14 residues long. CDR3 in DNA: TGTGCCACCAGCAGGGAGATCTCTAACTATGGCTACACCTTC. Protein sequence: CATSREISNYGYTF.

V gene TRBV4-1 combines with J gene TRBJ1-3; the D gene is possibly TRBD1 (5 bases). Germline CDR1 is MGHRA and CDR2 is YSYEKL. Trimming removed 8 bases from V and 4 bases from J, with 15 bases in between. The CDR3 consists of 14 residues. The CDR3 region is CASRDTAGGNTIYF. CDR3 coding DNA: TGCGCCAGCCGAGACACGGCAGGGGGAAACACCATATATTTT.

The gene calls are TRBV7-2 and TRBJ1-5; 9 nucleotides line up with TRBD1. The germline V gene has CDR1 SGHTA and CDR2 FQGNSA. The CDR3 extends over 15 amino acids. With 5 bases clipped from V and 3 bases from J, the junction kept 5 bases outside the gene matches. In DNA, the CDR3 is TGTGCCAGCAGCCGAGGGACAGGGTTCAATCAGCCCCAGCATTTT. Translated: CASSRGTGFNQPQHF.

The chain uses TRBV6-6 and TRBJ2-5; no firm D call. The CDR3 has 13 amino acids. The germline gives CDR1 MNHNY, CDR2 SVGAGI (reference sequence). Trimming cost V 6 bases and J 0 bases, with 8 bases left between them. In nucleotides, the CDR3 is TGTGCCAGCAGGAACTCATACCAAGAGACCCAGTACTTC. Residues: CASRNSYQETQYF.

The V gene is TRBV7-9, the J gene TRBJ1-4, with 9 bases matching TRBD1. This CDR3 is built from 17 residues. The junction had 11 bases not matched to a gene; V was cut back by 5 bases and J by 4 bases. Germline CDR1 and CDR2: SEHNR and FQNEAQ (reference sequence). Here the CDR3 reads CASSALTGGSYNEKLFF. The CDR3 nucleotides read TGTGCCAGCAGCGCACTGACAGGGGGGAGTTATAATGAAAAACTGTTTTTT.

The rearrangement uses TRBV19 and TRBJ1-2; D remains ambiguous. The ends were cut back, 7 bases at V and 8 bases at J, with 14 bases in the middle. Germline lookup yields CDR1 LNHDA and CDR2 SQIVND (reference sequence). The CDR3 runs 12 residues. The CDR3 coding sequence is TGTGCCAGTACCTCAGGACTGCGGGGCTACACCTTC. As protein: CASTSGLRGYTF.